The 5 T cell receptor beta chains below were found in one sample sequenced in a study of T-cell memory formation after mild COVID-19. TCRdb passed the 5' RACE reads through MiXCR, listing each CDR3 protein once. The sample has more than 250,000 distinct CDR3 sequences; 15% to 20% are singletons. Material: PBMCs or a T cell subset sorted from them (not recorded which). Receptor source: a young man who had mild COVID-19 (a few samples of this study predate the infection). Cell type and time point are not known.

This clonotype turned up a few times. The chain combines TRBV18 with TRBJ2-2; 7 positions agree with TRBD1. J was trimmed by 6 bases and V by 6 bases; bases with no gene match: 7. The germline CDR1 and CDR2 sequences are KGHSH and LQKENI. The CDR3 length is 14 residues. The CDR3 bases are TGTGCCAGCTCTCGACAGGGAATCCCCGGGGAGCTGTTTTTT. As protein: CASSRQGIPGELFF.

The gene calls are TRBV27 and TRBJ1-1, with D unresolved. V lost 5 bases to trimming and J lost 4 bases, with 11 bases between them. CDR1 is MNHEY, CDR2 SMNVEV, per germline (reference sequence). The CDR3 has 13 residues. Written as DNA, the CDR3 is TGTGCCAGCAGTCCTTGGCAGAGCACTGAAGCTTTCTTT. Protein sequence: CASSPWQSTEAFF.

The rearrangement links TRBV11-2 to TRBJ1-3, with D unresolved. CDR1 is SGHAT, CDR2 FQNNGV, per germline. The CDR3 has 13 residues. V was shortened by 4 bases and J by 8 bases, with 12 bases between the two germline ends. The CDR3 nucleotides read TGTGCCAGCAGCTCGTGGTACGGGGACACCATATATTTT. Protein: CASSSWYGDTIYF.

The sample holds a few counts of this clonotype. The chain has TRBV5-1 and TRBJ2-5, with D hard to call. V was cut by 4 bases and J by 2 bases, with 15 bases left in between. This CDR3 has 15 residues. The germline gives CDR1 SGHRS, CDR2 YFSETQ. This CDR3 reads CASSRSPPGQETQYF. The CDR3 DNA sequence: TGCGCCAGCAGCCGCTCACCACCCGGGCAAGAGACCCAGTACTTC.

This clonotype was recorded a few times. This chain uses TRBV27 with TRBJ2-5; tentative D call: TRBD1 (6 bases). Trimming removed 7 bases from V and 3 bases from J, with 12 bases in between. The CDR3 contains 13 residues. Germline V lookup: CDR1 MNHEY, CDR2 SMNVEV (reference sequence). The CDR3 DNA sequence: TGTGCCAGCAAGGGGGAAGGTGAAGAGACCCAGTACTTC. Translation: CASKGEGEETQYF.